This paragraph reports one T cell receptor beta chain. Its antigen is currently unknown. TCRdb's table, derived via immunoSEQ multiplex PCR, lists solely in-frame clones and lacks some. This sample yields about 58,000 clones, of which roughly 80% are seen a single time; approximately 2% belongs to the top ten. These data originate in a study of OX40 agonist ivuxolimab in advanced cancers. V was clipped by 0 bases and J by 1 base, with 10 bases between them. This CDR3 region has 15 residues. Germline CDR1 is SGHRS and CDR2 is YFSETQ. General study points: Antigen specificity was not determined for the expanded peripheral T cells.

Here the sequenced sample was CD4+ or CD8+ T cells sorted from blood, taken in a trial of the OX40 agonist ivuxolimab. The sequence came from an adult with an advanced solid tumor such as melanoma, head and neck, liver or kidney cancer. J is TRBJ2-5 and V is TRBV5-1, with D possibly being TRBD1 or TRBD2 (5 bases each). For the CDR3, the DNA is TGCGCCAGCAGCTTGGCCGGGACGACCCAAGAGACCCAGTACTTC. This codes for CASSLAGTTQETQYF.